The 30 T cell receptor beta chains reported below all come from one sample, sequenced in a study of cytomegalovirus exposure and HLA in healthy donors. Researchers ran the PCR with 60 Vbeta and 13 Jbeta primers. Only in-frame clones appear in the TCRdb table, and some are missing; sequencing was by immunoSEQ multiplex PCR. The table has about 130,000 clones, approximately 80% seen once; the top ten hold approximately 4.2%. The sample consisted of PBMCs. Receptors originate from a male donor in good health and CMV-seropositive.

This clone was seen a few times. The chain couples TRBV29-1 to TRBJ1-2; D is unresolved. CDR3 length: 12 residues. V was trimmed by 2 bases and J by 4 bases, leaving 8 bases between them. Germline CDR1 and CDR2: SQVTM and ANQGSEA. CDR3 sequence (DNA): TGCAGCGTTGAACACCAGTCCTATGGCTACACCTTC. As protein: CSVEHQSYGYTF.

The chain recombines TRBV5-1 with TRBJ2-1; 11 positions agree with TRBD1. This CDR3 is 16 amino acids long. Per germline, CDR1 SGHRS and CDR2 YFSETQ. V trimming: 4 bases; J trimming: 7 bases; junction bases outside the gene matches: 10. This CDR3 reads CASSLLRTGGFNEQFF. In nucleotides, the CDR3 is TGCGCCAGCAGCCTCCTCAGGACAGGGGGCTTTAATGAGCAGTTCTTC.

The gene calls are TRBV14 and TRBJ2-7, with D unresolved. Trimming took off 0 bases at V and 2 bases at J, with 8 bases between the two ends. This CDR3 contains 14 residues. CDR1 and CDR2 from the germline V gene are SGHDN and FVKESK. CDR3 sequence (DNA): TGTGCCAGCAGCCAAGAATGGTCAGCCTACGAGCAGTACTTC. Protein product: CASSQEWSAYEQYF.

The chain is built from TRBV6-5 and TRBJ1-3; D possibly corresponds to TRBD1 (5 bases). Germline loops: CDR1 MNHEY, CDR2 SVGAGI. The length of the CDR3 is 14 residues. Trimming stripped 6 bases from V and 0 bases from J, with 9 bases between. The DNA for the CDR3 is TGTGCCAGCAGCCTAGGGGTCTCTGGAAACACCATATATTTT. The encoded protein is CASSLGVSGNTIYF.

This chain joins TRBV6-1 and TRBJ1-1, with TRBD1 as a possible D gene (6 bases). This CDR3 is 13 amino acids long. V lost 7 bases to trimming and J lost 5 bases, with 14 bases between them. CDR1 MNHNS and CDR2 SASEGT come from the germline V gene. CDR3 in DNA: TGTGCCAGCAATTACAGGGTCGAGACTGAAGCTTTCTTT. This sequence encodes CASNYRVETEAFF.

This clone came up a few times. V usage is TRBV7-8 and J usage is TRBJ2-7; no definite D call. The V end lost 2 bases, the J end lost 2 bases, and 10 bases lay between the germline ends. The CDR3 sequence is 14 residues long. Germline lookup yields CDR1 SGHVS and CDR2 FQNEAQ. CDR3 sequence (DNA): TGTGCCAGCAGCTTAAAGAGAATAGCCTACGAGCAGTACTTC. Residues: CASSLKRIAYEQYF.

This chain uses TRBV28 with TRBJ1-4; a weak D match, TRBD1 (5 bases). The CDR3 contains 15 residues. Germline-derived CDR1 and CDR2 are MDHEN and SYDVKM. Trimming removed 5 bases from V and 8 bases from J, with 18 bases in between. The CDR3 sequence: CASSAPGTSREKLFF. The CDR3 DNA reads TGTGCCAGCAGTGCCCCGGGGACTAGCAGGGAAAAACTGTTTTTT.

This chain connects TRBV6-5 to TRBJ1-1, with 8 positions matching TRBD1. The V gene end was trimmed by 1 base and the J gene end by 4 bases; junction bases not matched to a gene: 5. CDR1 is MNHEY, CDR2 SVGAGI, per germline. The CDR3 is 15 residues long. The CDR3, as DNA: TGTGCCAGCAGTTACTTCCAGGGGGCGCGCACTGAAGCTTTCTTT. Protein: CASSYFQGARTEAFF.

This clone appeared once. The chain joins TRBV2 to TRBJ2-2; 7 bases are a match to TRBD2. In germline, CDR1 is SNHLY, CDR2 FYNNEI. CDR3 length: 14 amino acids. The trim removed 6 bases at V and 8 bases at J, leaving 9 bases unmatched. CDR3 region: CASRGPWGGGELFF. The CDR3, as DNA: TGTGCCAGCAGGGGACCCTGGGGGGGTGGGGAGCTGTTTTTT.

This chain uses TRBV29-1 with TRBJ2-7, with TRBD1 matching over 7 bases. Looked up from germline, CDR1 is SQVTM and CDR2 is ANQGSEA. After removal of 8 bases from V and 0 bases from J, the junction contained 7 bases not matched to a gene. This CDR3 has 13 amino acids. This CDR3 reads CSTRQGSSYEQYF. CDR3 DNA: TGCAGCACAAGACAGGGAAGCTCCTACGAGCAGTACTTC.

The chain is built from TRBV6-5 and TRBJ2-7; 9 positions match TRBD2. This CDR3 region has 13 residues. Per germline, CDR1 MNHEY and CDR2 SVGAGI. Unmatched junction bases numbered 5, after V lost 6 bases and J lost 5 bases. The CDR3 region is CASSRSGSHEQYF. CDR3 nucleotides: TGTGCCAGCAGCCGTAGCGGGAGCCACGAGCAGTACTTC.

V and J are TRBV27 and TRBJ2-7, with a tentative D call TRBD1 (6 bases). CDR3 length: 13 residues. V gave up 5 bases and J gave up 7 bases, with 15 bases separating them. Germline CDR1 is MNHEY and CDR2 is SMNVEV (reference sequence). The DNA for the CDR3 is TGTGCCAGCAGTCCGGATGGGGGCCCGGAGCAGTACTTC. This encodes CASSPDGGPEQYF.

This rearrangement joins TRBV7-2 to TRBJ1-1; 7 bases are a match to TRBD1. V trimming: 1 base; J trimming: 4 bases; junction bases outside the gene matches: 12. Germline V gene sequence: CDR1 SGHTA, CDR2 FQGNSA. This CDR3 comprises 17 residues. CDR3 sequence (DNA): TGTGCCAGCAGCTTAGGACGAGGGCACAGGGGTAGCACTGAAGCTTTCTTT. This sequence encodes CASSLGRGHRGSTEAFF.

The CDR3 sequence is CASSRVGLAESYEQYF. The CDR3 bases are TGTGCCAGCAGCCGCGTGGGACTAGCGGAATCCTACGAGCAGTACTTC. V and J are TRBV7-9 and TRBJ2-7; TRBD2 aligns across 11 bases. V shed 5 bases and J 1 base; nucleotides not matched to a gene: 7. This CDR3 is 16 amino acids long. CDR1 SEHNR and CDR2 FQNEAQ come from the germline V gene (reference sequence).

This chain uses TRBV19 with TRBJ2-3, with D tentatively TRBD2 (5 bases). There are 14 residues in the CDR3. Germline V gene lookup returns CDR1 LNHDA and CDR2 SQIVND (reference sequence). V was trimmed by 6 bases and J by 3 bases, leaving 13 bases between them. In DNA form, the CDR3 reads TGTGCCAGTAGAAGCGGAAGAGGAACAGATACGCAGTATTTT. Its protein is CASRSGRGTDTQYF.

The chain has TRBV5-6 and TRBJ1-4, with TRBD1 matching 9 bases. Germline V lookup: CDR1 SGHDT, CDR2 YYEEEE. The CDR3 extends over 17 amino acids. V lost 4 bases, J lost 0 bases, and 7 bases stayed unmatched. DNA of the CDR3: TGTGCCAGCAGCGAGGACAGGGGAGGGACAACTAATGAAAAACTGTTTTTT. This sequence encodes CASSEDRGGTTNEKLFF.

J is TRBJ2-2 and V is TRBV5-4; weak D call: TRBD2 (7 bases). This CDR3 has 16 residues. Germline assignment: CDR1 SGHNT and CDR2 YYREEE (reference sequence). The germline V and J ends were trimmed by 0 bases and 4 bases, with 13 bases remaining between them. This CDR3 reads CASSLEGRGVTGELFF. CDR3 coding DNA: TGTGCCAGCAGCTTGGAAGGGAGGGGGGTCACCGGGGAGCTGTTTTTT.

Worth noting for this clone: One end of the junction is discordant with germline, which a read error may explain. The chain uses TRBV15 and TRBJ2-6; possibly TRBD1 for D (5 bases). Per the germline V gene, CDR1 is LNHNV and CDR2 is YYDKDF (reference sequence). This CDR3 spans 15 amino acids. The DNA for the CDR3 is TGTGCCACCAGCAGAGGCCCCTCTGGGGCCAACGGCCTGACTTTC. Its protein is CATSRGPSGANGLTF. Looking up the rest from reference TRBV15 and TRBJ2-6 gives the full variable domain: DAMVIQNPRYQVTQFGKPVTLSCSQTLNHNVMYWYQQKSSQAPKLLFHYYDKDFNNEADTPDNFQSRRPNTSFCFLDIRSPGLGDTAMYLCATSRGPSGANGLTFGAGSRLTVL.

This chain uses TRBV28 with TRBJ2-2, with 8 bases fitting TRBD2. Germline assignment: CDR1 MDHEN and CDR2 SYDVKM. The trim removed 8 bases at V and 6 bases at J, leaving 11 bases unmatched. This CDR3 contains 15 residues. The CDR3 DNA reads TGTGCCAGCTCAAAGGGGACGGGAGGGCCCGGGGAGCTGTTTTTT. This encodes CASSKGTGGPGELFF.

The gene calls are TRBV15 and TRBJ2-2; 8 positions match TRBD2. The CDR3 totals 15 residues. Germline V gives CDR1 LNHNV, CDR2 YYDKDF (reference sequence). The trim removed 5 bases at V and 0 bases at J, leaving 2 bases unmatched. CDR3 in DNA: TGTGCCACCAGCGCGGGGGGCCCGAACACCGGGGAGCTGTTTTTT. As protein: CATSAGGPNTGELFF.

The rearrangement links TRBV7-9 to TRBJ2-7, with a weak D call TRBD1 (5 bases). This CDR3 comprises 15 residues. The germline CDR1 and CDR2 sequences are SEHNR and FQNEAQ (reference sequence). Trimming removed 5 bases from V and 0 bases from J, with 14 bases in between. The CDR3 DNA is TGTGCCAGCAGCCTGGACATGTCGGGCTCCTACGAGCAGTACTTC. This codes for CASSLDMSGSYEQYF.

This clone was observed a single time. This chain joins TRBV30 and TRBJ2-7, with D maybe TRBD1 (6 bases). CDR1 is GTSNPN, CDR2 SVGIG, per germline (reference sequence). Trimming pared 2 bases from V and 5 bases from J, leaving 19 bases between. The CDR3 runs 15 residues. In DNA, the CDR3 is TGTGCCTGGAGTAGGGCACAGGGCTTTCTCCACGAGCAGTACTTC. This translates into CAWSRAQGFLHEQYF.

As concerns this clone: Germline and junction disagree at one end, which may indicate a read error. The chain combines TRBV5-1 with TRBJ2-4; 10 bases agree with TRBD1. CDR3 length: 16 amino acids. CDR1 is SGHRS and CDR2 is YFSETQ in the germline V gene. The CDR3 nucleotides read TGCGCCAGCAGCGGAGGGGACAGGGGAGGCGTGAACAGTCAGTACTTC. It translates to CASSGGDRGGVNSQYF.

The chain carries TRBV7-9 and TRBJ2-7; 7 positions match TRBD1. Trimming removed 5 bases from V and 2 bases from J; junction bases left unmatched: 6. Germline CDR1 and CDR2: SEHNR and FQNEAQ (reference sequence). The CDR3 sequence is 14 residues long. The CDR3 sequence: CASSGATGPYEQYF. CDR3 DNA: TGTGCCAGCAGCGGAGCGACAGGGCCCTACGAGCAGTACTTC.

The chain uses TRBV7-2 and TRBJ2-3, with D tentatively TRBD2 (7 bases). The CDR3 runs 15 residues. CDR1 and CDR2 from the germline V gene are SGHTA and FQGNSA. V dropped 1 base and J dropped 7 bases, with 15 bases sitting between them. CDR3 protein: CASSLVRGGLYTQYF. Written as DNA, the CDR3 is TGTGCCAGCAGCTTAGTTAGGGGGGGACTGTATACGCAGTATTTT.

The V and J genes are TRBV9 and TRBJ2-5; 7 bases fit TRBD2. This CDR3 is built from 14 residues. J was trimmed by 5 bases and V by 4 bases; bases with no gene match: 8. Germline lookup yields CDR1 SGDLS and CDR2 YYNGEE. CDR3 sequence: CASSLGLGWETQYF. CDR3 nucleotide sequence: TGTGCCAGCAGCCTCGGACTAGGGTGGGAGACCCAGTACTTC.

The DNA for the CDR3 is TGTGCCAGCAGGTCACTAGCGGGGACCTACAATGAGCAGTTCTTC. This encodes CASRSLAGTYNEQFF. This chain connects TRBV2 to TRBJ2-1; TRBD2 matches 10 bases. The CDR3 has 15 residues. V was pared by 6 bases and J by 2 bases, with 4 bases of the junction left unmatched. In germline, CDR1 is SNHLY, CDR2 FYNNEI.

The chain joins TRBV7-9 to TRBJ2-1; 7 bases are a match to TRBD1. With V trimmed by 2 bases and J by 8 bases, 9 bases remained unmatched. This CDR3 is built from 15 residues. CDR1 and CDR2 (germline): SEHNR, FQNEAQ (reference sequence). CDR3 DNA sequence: TGTGCCAGCAGCTTATTTGCCGGGACAGCCGATGAGCAGTTCTTC. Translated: CASSLFAGTADEQFF.

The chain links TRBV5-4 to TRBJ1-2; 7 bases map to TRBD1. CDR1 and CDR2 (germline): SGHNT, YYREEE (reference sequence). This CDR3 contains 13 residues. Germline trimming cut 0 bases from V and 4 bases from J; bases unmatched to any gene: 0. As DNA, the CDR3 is TGTGCCAGCAGCTTGGACAGGGGCTATGGCTACACCTTC. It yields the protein CASSLDRGYGYTF.

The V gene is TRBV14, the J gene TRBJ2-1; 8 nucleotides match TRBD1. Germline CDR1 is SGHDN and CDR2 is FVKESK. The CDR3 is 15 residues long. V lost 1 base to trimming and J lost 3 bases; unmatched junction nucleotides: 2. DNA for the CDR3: TGTGCCAGCAGCCAAGGGACAGGGAACTACAATGAGCAGTTCTTC. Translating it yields CASSQGTGNYNEQFF.